The clone carrying this T cell receptor (beta chain) appeared a few times. Its antigen remains unidentified. These data come from a study of PD-1 blockade in classical Hodgkin lymphoma. The wider study: Patients in the cohort were put on intravenous nivolumab, 3 mg/kg every 2 weeks. Broader study findings: With CD4+ cells, TCR diversity rose significantly by C4D1, but not with CD8+ cells.

Using immunoSEQ multiplex PCR, the repertoire was profiled, and TCRdb retains in-frame clones only, with some absent. The table shows some 5,000 clones, with about 61% occurring only once. Described time point: cycle 4 day 1 (C4D1), after 5 to 7 weeks of nivolumab. The patients all showed relapse after autologous stem cell transplantation, while their brentuximab vedotin exposure varied. Applied to thawed PBMCs, magnetic negative selection was the method used to isolate CD8+ T cells. The starting material was CD8+ T cells from blood, obtained before the fourth cycle of nivolumab. This clonotype was sampled from a human donor with classical Hodgkin lymphoma.

CDR3 nucleotides: TGTGCCAGTGGGTGGCAGGGCGAGCAGTACTTC. It codes for CASGWQGEQYF. This chain links TRBV6-1 with TRBJ2-7, with a tentative D call TRBD1 (5 bases). Germline-derived CDR1 and CDR2 are MNHNS and SASEGT. This CDR3 is built from 11 residues. Trimming shortened V by 9 bases and J by 6 bases, and 12 bases separated the two germline ends.